Listed here is a single TCR beta chain. The J segment lost 8 bases and the V segment lost 5 bases, leaving 10 bases of the junction unmatched. This CDR3 is built from 15 residues. Germline CDR1 SGHVS, CDR2 FNYEAQ. Clones were read by immunoSEQ multiplex PCR, and TCRdb kept only the in-frame ones, dropping some. The sample contains approximately 82,000 clones, about 83% of which appear only once. These data come from a study of blood T cell repertoires in COVID-19. The chain recombines TRBV7-6 with TRBJ1-4; 8 nucleotides align to TRBD1. This receptor was obtained from a woman in her fifties or sixties with acute or convalescent COVID-19. The sample was peripheral blood. The CDR3: CASSPRTGPGEKLFF. The CDR3 DNA reads TGTGCCAGCAGCCCCAGGACAGGGCCAGGGGAAAAACTGTTTTTT.